The rows below give T cell receptor beta chains drawn from one sample of a study of cytomegalovirus exposure and HLA in healthy donors. Assay: immunoSEQ multiplex PCR; the TCRdb copy retains only in-frame clones and omits some. Its table records 150,000 to 200,000 clones. Source material: PBMCs. Receptors originate from a man aged 30-40 years in good health and CMV-seronegative. CDR3s include the opening cysteine and the closing phenylalanine or tryptophan. The order of the fields is V gene, D gene, J gene, CDR3 protein, CDR3 DNA. A D gene is named only where the DNA matches it firmly.

v_gene: TRBV4-1; d_gene: TRBD2; j_gene: TRBJ2-7; CDR3aa: CASSQDPLADPSYEQYF; CDR3nt: TGCGCCAGCAGCCAAGATCCGCTAGCGGACCCCTCCTACGAGCAGTACTTC
v_gene: TRBV19; d_gene: -; j_gene: TRBJ2-1; CDR3aa: CASTPDRSREQFF; CDR3nt: TGTGCCAGTACCCCGGACAGATCCCGTGAGCAGTTCTTC
v_gene: TRBV4-3; d_gene: TRBD2; j_gene: TRBJ2-3; CDR3aa: CASSQEQKTWLAGLTDTQYF; CDR3nt: TGCGCCAGCAGCCAAGAGCAGAAGACTTGGCTAGCGGGACTCACAGATACGCAGTATTTT
v_gene: TRBV6-1; d_gene: -; j_gene: TRBJ1-1; CDR3aa: CASSPQGYPEAFF; CDR3nt: TGTGCCAGCAGTCCACAGGGATACCCTGAAGCTTTCTTT
v_gene: TRBV5-1; d_gene: -; j_gene: TRBJ2-1; CDR3aa: CASSLVDAGNEQFF; CDR3nt: TGCGCCAGCAGCTTGGTTGACGCAGGGAATGAGCAGTTCTTC
v_gene: TRBV2; d_gene: TRBD1; j_gene: TRBJ2-7; CDR3aa: CASSYQGAKASEQYF; CDR3nt: TGTGCCAGCAGCTATCAGGGGGCGAAGGCTTCCGAGCAGTACTTC
v_gene: TRBV27; d_gene: TRBD2; j_gene: TRBJ2-1; CDR3aa: CASSPRREFGNEQFF; CDR3nt: TGTGCCAGCAGTCCACGGCGGGAGTTTGGCAATGAGCAGTTCTTC
v_gene: TRBV10-1; d_gene: -; j_gene: TRBJ2-3; CDR3aa: CASMDSGPAGTDTQYF; CDR3nt: TGCGCCAGCATGGATAGCGGCCCCGCGGGGACAGATACGCAGTATTTT
v_gene: TRBV11-1; d_gene: -; j_gene: TRBJ1-1; CDR3aa: CASNTGSSDTEAFF; CDR3nt: TGTGCCAGCAATACGGGATCGAGTGACACTGAAGCTTTCTTT
v_gene: TRBV15; d_gene: -; j_gene: TRBJ1-3; CDR3aa: CATSRDPDPGRNTIYF; CDR3nt: TGTGCCACCAGCAGAGACCCGGACCCAGGGAGGAACACCATATATTTT
v_gene: TRBV5-1; d_gene: -; j_gene: TRBJ2-1; CDR3aa: CASSSAGGYNEQFF; CDR3nt: TGCGCCAGCAGCTCCGCCGGGGGCTACAATGAGCAGTTCTTC
v_gene: TRBV11-2; d_gene: -; j_gene: TRBJ1-2; CDR3aa: CASSLELGPYGYTF; CDR3nt: TGTGCCAGCAGCTTAGAGCTAGGCCCTTATGGCTACACCTTC
v_gene: TRBV27; d_gene: TRBD2; j_gene: TRBJ2-1; CDR3aa: CASTLYSSGSHEQFF; CDR3nt: TGTGCCAGCACTCTCTACTCCAGCGGGAGTCATGAGCAGTTCTTC
v_gene: TRBV5-1; d_gene: -; j_gene: TRBJ1-1; CDR3aa: CASSLGQVETEAFF; CDR3nt: TGCGCCAGCAGCTTGGGACAGGTCGAGACTGAAGCTTTCTTT
v_gene: TRBV30; d_gene: -; j_gene: TRBJ2-7; CDR3aa: CAWSVGISPYEQYF; CDR3nt: TGTGCCTGGAGTGTCGGGATTTCACCCTACGAGCAGTACTTC
v_gene: TRBV29-1; d_gene: TRBD1; j_gene: TRBJ2-7; CDR3aa: CSAGSGGSYEQYF; CDR3nt: TGCAGCGCTGGATCAGGGGGCTCCTACGAGCAGTACTTC
v_gene: TRBV6-6; d_gene: TRBD1; j_gene: TRBJ1-5; CDR3aa: CASSYKGQNQPQHF; CDR3nt: TGTGCCAGCAGTTACAAGGGACAGAATCAGCCCCAGCATTTT
v_gene: TRBV18; d_gene: TRBD1; j_gene: TRBJ2-5; CDR3aa: CASSMLPGQGTETQYF; CDR3nt: TGTGCCAGCTCTATGCTACCGGGACAGGGGACAGAGACCCAGTACTTC
v_gene: TRBV9; d_gene: TRBD2; j_gene: TRBJ2-2; CDR3aa: CASSVTSGNTGELFF; CDR3nt: TGTGCCAGCAGCGTCACTAGCGGGAACACCGGGGAGCTGTTTTTT
v_gene: TRBV27; d_gene: TRBD1; j_gene: TRBJ2-2; CDR3aa: CASSSTGVVGELFF; CDR3nt: TGTGCCAGCAGTTCCACAGGGGTAGTCGGGGAGCTGTTTTTT
v_gene: TRBV5-4; d_gene: -; j_gene: TRBJ1-2; CDR3aa: CASSLGAGRSLNYGYTF; CDR3nt: TGTGCCAGCAGCTTGGGGGCGGGGCGAAGCTTAAACTATGGCTACACCTTC
v_gene: TRBV5-4; d_gene: -; j_gene: TRBJ1-1; CDR3aa: CASSLVGSEAFF; CDR3nt: TGTGCCAGCAGCTTGGTTGGCTCTGAAGCTTTCTTT
v_gene: TRBV5-1; d_gene: -; j_gene: TRBJ2-7; CDR3aa: CASSLNPSTSYEQYF; CDR3nt: TGCGCCAGCAGCCTGAACCCTAGCACCTCCTACGAGCAGTACTTC
v_gene: TRBV7-8; d_gene: -; j_gene: TRBJ2-7; CDR3aa: CASSLQTAEQYF; CDR3nt: TGTGCCAGCAGCTTACAAACGGCGGAACAGTACTTC
v_gene: TRBV7-2; d_gene: -; j_gene: TRBJ1-1; CDR3aa: CASSLDRGLPFF; CDR3nt: TGTGCCAGCAGCTTAGACAGAGGGTTACCTTTCTTT
v_gene: TRBV7-9; d_gene: -; j_gene: TRBJ2-5; CDR3aa: CASSSPEETQYF; CDR3nt: TGTGCCAGCAGCTCCCCAGAAGAGACCCAGTACTTC
v_gene: TRBV30; d_gene: -; j_gene: TRBJ1-6; CDR3aa: CAWSGGSSYNSPLHF; CDR3nt: TGTGCCTGGAGTGGAGGGAGCTCCTATAATTCACCCCTCCACTTT
v_gene: TRBV5-1; d_gene: -; j_gene: TRBJ2-1; CDR3aa: CASSLERSYNEQFF; CDR3nt: TGCGCCAGCAGCTTGGAACGGTCCTACAATGAGCAGTTCTTC
v_gene: TRBV19; d_gene: -; j_gene: TRBJ2-2; CDR3aa: CASSPPDRPNTGELFF; CDR3nt: TGTGCCAGTAGTCCCCCGGACAGACCCAACACCGGGGAGCTGTTTTTT
v_gene: TRBV1; d_gene: -; j_gene: TRBJ2-7; CDR3aa: CTSTQIKTGTSGAYEQYF; CDR3nt: TGCACCAGCACACAAATAAAAACCGGGACTAGCGGAGCTTACGAGCAGTACTTC
v_gene: TRBV28; d_gene: TRBD2; j_gene: TRBJ2-7; CDR3aa: CASSFAGTSGYEQYF; CDR3nt: TGTGCCAGCAGTTTCGCCGGGACTAGCGGCTACGAGCAGTACTTC
v_gene: TRBV7-9; d_gene: TRBD1; j_gene: TRBJ2-5; CDR3aa: CASSHGQGETQYF; CDR3nt: TGTGCCAGCAGTCACGGACAGGGAGAGACCCAGTACTTC
v_gene: TRBV12-5; d_gene: -; j_gene: TRBJ1-2; CDR3aa: CASGLVRGTSIYGYTF; CDR3nt: TGTGCTAGTGGTTTGGTACGGGGTACGTCGATCTATGGCTACACCTTC
v_gene: TRBV11-3; d_gene: -; j_gene: TRBJ2-3; CDR3aa: CASSRRQGFTDTQYF; CDR3nt: TGTGCCAGCAGCCGTAGGCAGGGCTTCACAGATACGCAGTATTTT
v_gene: TRBV7-8; d_gene: TRBD2; j_gene: TRBJ2-7; CDR3aa: CASSWTSGPYEQYF; CDR3nt: TGTGCCAGCAGCTGGACTAGCGGACCCTACGAGCAGTACTTC
v_gene: TRBV12-5; d_gene: -; j_gene: TRBJ2-7; CDR3aa: CASGRDTSYEQYF; CDR3nt: TGTGCTAGTGGTCGTGACACATCCTACGAGCAGTACTTC
v_gene: TRBV19; d_gene: -; j_gene: TRBJ1-3; CDR3aa: CASSRLGAKSGNTIYF; CDR3nt: TGTGCCAGTAGTCGCTTGGGGGCAAAAAGTGGAAACACCATATATTTT
v_gene: TRBV12-5; d_gene: -; j_gene: TRBJ2-5; CDR3aa: CASGLGGTETQYF; CDR3nt: TGTGCTAGTGGCCTCGGAGGGACAGAGACCCAGTACTTC
v_gene: TRBV27; d_gene: -; j_gene: TRBJ2-7; CDR3aa: CASSSPGGEQYF; CDR3nt: TGTGCCAGCAGTTCCCCCGGGGGCGAGCAGTACTTC
v_gene: TRBV5-1; d_gene: TRBD1; j_gene: TRBJ2-5; CDR3aa: CASSLAGTAVETQYF; CDR3nt: TGCGCCAGCAGCTTGGCCGGGACAGCGGTAGAGACCCAGTACTTC
v_gene: TRBV9; d_gene: TRBD1; j_gene: TRBJ1-4; CDR3aa: CASSVGQDNEKLFF; CDR3nt: TGTGCCAGCAGCGTGGGACAGGATAATGAAAAACTGTTTTTT
v_gene: TRBV18; d_gene: -; j_gene: TRBJ1-5; CDR3aa: CASSREGPAAHQPQHF; CDR3nt: TGTGCCAGCTCCCGGGAGGGGCCGGCAGCCCATCAGCCCCAGCATTTT
v_gene: TRBV29-1; d_gene: -; j_gene: TRBJ2-7; CDR3aa: CSVGFQGRYEQYF; CDR3nt: TGCAGCGTTGGTTTTCAGGGTCGGTACGAGCAGTACTTC
v_gene: TRBV6-9; d_gene: TRBD2; j_gene: TRBJ2-1; CDR3aa: CASSNTGTSGISYNEQFF; CDR3nt: TGTGCCAGCAGTAACACCGGGACTAGCGGGATCTCCTACAATGAGCAGTTCTTC
v_gene: TRBV6-5; d_gene: TRBD1; j_gene: TRBJ2-7; CDR3aa: CASSYSTGQGYEQYF; CDR3nt: TGTGCCAGCAGTTACTCGACGGGACAGGGCTACGAGCAGTACTTC
v_gene: TRBV10-1; d_gene: TRBD1; j_gene: TRBJ1-5; CDR3aa: CASSGGTASNQPQHF; CDR3nt: TGCGCCAGCAGTGGGGGGACAGCCAGCAATCAGCCCCAGCATTTT
v_gene: TRBV11-3; d_gene: -; j_gene: TRBJ1-1; CDR3aa: CASSTTKNTEAFF; CDR3nt: TGTGCCAGCAGCACGACTAAGAACACTGAAGCTTTCTTT
v_gene: TRBV5-1; d_gene: TRBD1; j_gene: TRBJ2-1; CDR3aa: CASSAGQGNEQFF; CDR3nt: TGCGCCAGCAGCGCTGGACAGGGGAATGAGCAGTTCTTC
v_gene: TRBV5-1; d_gene: TRBD1; j_gene: TRBJ2-1; CDR3aa: CASSLAGTGWIF; CDR3nt: TGCGCCAGCAGCTTGGCAGGGACAGGGTGGATCTTC
v_gene: TRBV2; d_gene: -; j_gene: TRBJ1-1; CDR3aa: CASRGGLRSTEAFF; CDR3nt: TGTGCCAGCAGGGGAGGGTTAAGGAGCACTGAAGCTTTCTTT
v_gene: TRBV2; d_gene: TRBD1; j_gene: TRBJ2-6; CDR3aa: CASSDGQGAGGANVLTF; CDR3nt: TGTGCCAGCAGTGACGGACAGGGGGCGGGTGGGGCCAACGTCCTGACTTTC
v_gene: TRBV2; d_gene: -; j_gene: TRBJ2-5; CDR3aa: CASTGGGQTQYF; CDR3nt: TGTGCCAGCACCGGCGGCGGGCAGACCCAGTACTTC
v_gene: TRBV4-1; d_gene: TRBD2; j_gene: TRBJ2-5; CDR3aa: CASSQGTTLAGVSETQYF; CDR3nt: TGCGCCAGCAGCCAAGGTACCACCTTAGCGGGAGTATCAGAGACCCAGTACTTC
v_gene: TRBV2; d_gene: -; j_gene: TRBJ2-3; CDR3aa: CASNGFTGTQYF; CDR3nt: TGTGCCAGCAATGGTTTTACCGGTACGCAGTATTTT
v_gene: TRBV5-1; d_gene: TRBD1; j_gene: TRBJ2-7; CDR3aa: CASSSTGVHEQYF; CDR3nt: TGCGCCAGCAGCTCTACAGGGGTGCACGAGCAGTACTTC
v_gene: TRBV7-9; d_gene: -; j_gene: TRBJ1-2; CDR3aa: CASSLAGDGYTF; CDR3nt: TGTGCCAGCAGCTTAGCAGGGGATGGCTACACCTTC
v_gene: TRBV10-1; d_gene: -; j_gene: TRBJ2-7; CDR3aa: CASSEPQALTQSSYEQYF; CDR3nt: TGCGCCAGCAGTGAGCCCCAGGCGCTCACCCAAAGCTCCTACGAGCAGTACTTC
v_gene: TRBV7-9; d_gene: TRBD1; j_gene: TRBJ2-2; CDR3aa: CASSDPLDRVDTGELFF; CDR3nt: TGTGCCAGCAGCGATCCCTTGGACAGGGTGGACACCGGGGAGCTGTTTTTT
v_gene: TRBV7-3; d_gene: TRBD2; j_gene: TRBJ2-2; CDR3aa: CASSSGTSGRKNTGELFF; CDR3nt: TGTGCCAGCAGCTCCGGGACTAGCGGGAGAAAGAACACCGGGGAGCTGTTTTTT